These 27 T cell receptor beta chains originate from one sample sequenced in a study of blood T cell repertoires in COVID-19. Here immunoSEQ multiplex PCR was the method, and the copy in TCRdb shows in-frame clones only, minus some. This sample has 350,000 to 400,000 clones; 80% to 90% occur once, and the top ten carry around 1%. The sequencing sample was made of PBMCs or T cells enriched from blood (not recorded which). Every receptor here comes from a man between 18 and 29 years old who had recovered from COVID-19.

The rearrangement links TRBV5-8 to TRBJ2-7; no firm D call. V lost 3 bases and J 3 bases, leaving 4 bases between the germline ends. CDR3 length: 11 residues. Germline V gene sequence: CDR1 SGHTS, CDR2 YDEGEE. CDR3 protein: CASSYIYEQYF. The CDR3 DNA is TGTGCCAGCAGCTATATCTACGAGCAGTACTTC.

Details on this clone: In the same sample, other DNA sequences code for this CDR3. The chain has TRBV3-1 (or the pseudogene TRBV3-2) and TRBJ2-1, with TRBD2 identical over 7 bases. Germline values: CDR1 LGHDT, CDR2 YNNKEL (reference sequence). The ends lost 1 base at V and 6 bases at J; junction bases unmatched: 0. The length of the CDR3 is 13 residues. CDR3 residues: CASSQAGGNEQFF. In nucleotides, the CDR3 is TGTGCCAGCAGCCAAGCGGGGGGCAATGAGCAGTTCTTC.

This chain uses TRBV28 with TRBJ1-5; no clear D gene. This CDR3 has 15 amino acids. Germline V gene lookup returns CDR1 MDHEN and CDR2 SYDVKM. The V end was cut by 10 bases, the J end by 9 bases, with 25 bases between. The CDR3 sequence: CATTPVIPVSLPQHF. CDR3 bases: TGTGCCACAACTCCGGTCATACCTGTATCGTTGCCCCAGCATTTT.

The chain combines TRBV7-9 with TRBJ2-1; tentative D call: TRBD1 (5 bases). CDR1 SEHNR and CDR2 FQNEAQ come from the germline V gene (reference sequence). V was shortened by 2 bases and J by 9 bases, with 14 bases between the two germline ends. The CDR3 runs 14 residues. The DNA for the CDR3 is TGTGCCAGCAGCTTAACCCCTATAGGGGTTGAGCAGTTCTTC. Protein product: CASSLTPIGVEQFF.

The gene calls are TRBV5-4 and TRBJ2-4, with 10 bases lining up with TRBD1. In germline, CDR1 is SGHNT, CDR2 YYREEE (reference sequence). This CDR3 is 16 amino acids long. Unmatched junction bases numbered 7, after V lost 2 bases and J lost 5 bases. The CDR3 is CASSFRDRGRENIQYF. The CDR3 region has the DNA TGTGCCAGCAGCTTCCGGGACAGGGGAAGGGAAAACATTCAGTACTTC.

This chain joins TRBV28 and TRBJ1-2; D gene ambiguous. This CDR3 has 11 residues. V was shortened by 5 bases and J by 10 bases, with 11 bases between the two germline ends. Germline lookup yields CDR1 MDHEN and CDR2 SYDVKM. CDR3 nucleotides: TGTGCCAGCAGTGTTTCCGGGAACTACACCTTC. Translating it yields CASSVSGNYTF.

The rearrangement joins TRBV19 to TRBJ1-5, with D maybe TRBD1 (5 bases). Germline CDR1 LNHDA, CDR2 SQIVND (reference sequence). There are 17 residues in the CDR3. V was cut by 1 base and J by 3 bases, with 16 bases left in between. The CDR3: CASSIVPGITFNQPQHF. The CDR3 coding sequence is TGTGCCAGTAGTATAGTGCCAGGGATTACCTTCAATCAGCCCCAGCATTTT.

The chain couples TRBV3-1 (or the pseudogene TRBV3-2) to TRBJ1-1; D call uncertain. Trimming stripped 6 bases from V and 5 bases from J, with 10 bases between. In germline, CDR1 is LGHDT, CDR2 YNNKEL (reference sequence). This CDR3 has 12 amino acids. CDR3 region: CASRLGETEAFF. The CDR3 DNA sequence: TGTGCCAGCAGACTAGGAGAGACTGAAGCTTTCTTT.

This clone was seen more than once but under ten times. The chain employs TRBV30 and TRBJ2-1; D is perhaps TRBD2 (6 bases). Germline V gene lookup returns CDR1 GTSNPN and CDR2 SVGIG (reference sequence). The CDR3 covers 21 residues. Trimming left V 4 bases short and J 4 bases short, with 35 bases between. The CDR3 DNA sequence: TGTGCCTGGATTCCCCCCAGGAGGGACCCTAGGTCTAGGGTAAGATACAATGAGCAGTTCTTC. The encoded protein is CAWIPPRRDPRSRVRYNEQFF.

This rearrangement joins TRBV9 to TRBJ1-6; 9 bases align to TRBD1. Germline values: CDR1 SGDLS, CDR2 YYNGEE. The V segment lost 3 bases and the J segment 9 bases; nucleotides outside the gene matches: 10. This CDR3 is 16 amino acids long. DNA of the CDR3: TGTGCCAGCAGCGCAGGACCGGGACAGGGAGGTTCACCCCTCCACTTT. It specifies CASSAGPGQGGSPLHF.

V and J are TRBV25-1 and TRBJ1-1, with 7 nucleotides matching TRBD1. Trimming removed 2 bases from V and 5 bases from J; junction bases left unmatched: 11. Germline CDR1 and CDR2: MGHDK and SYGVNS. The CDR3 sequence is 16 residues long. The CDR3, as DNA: TGTGCCAGCAGTGAAACTTCGACAGGGCGAGGGACTGAAGCTTTCTTT. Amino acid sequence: CASSETSTGRGTEAFF.

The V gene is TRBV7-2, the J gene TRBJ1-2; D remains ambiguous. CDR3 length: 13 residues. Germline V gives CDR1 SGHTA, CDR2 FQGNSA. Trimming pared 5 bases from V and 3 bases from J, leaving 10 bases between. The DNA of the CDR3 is TGTGCCAGCAGCCCCGGACTGCACTATGGCTACACCTTC. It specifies CASSPGLHYGYTF.

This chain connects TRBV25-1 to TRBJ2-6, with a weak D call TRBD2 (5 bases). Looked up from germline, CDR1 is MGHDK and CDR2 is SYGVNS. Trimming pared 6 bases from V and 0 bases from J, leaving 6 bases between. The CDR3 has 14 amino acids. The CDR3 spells CASRGVSGANVLTF. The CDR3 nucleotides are TGTGCCAGCAGGGGAGTCTCTGGGGCCAACGTCCTGACTTTC.

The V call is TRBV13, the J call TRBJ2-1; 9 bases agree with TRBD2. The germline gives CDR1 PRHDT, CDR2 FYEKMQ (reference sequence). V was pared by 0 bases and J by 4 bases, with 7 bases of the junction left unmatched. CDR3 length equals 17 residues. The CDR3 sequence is CASSLGLRAGGYNEQFF. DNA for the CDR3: TGTGCCAGCAGCTTAGGCCTTCGAGCGGGGGGTTACAATGAGCAGTTCTTC.

The CDR3 sequence is CASSLTSGSYNEQFF. The CDR3 nucleotides are TGTGCCAGCAGCCTCACTAGCGGCTCCTACAATGAGCAGTTCTTC. V and J are TRBV11-3 and TRBJ2-1; 8 bases align to TRBD2. V was pared by 5 bases and J by 0 bases, with 3 bases of the junction left unmatched. There are 15 residues in the CDR3. The germline gives CDR1 SGHNT, CDR2 YENEEA. The variable domain in full, completed from reference TRBV11-3 and TRBJ2-1, reads EAGVVQSPRYKIIEKKQPVAFWCNPISGHNTLYWYLQNLGQGPELLIRYENEEAVDDSQLPKDRFSAERLKGVDSTLKIQPAELGDSAVYLCASSLTSGSYNEQFFGPGTRLTVL.

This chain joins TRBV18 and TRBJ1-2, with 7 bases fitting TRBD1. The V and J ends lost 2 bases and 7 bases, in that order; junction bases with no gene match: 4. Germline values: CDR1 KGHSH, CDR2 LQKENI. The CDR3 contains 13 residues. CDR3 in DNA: TGTGCCAGCTCACCAAGGGCAGGGGGTGGCTACACCTTC. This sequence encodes CASSPRAGGGYTF.

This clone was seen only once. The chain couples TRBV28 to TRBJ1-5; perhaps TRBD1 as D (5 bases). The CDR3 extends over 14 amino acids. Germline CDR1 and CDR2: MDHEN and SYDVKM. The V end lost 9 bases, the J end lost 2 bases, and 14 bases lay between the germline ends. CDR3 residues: CASLRGSGNQPQHF. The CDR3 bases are TGTGCCAGTCTTAGGGGTTCGGGCAATCAGCCCCAGCATTTT.

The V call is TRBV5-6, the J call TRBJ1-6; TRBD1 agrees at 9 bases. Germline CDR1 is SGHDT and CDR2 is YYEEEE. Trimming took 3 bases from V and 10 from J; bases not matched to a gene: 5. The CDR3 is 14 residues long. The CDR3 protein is CASSWTGVQSPLHF. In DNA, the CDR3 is TGTGCCAGCAGCTGGACAGGGGTACAGTCACCCCTCCACTTT.

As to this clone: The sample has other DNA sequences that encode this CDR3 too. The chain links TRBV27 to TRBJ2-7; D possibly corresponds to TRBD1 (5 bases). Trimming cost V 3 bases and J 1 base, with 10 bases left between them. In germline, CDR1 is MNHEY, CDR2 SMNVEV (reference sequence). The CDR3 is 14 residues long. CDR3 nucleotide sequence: TGTGCCAGCAGTTTGGGTACAGGATCCTACGAGCAGTACTTC. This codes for CASSLGTGSYEQYF.

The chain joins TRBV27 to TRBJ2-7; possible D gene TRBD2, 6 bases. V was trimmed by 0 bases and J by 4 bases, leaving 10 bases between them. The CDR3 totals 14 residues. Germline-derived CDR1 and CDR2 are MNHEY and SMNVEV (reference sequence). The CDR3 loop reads CASSLSRTTYEQYF. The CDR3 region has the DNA TGTGCCAGCAGTTTATCCCGGACTACATACGAGCAGTACTTC.

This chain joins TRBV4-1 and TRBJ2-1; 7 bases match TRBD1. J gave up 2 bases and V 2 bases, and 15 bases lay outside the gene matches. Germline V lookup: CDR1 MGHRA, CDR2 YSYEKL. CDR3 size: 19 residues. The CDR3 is CASSQYPETGISTYNEQFF. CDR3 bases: TGCGCCAGCAGCCAATACCCGGAGACAGGGATAAGCACCTACAATGAGCAGTTCTTC.

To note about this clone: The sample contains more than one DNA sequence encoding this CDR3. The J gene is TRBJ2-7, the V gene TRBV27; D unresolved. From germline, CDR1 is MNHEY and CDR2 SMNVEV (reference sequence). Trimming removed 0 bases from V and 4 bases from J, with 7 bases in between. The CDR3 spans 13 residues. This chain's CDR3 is CASSLSGRYEQYF. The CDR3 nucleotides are TGTGCCAGCAGTTTATCTGGCAGGTACGAGCAGTACTTC.

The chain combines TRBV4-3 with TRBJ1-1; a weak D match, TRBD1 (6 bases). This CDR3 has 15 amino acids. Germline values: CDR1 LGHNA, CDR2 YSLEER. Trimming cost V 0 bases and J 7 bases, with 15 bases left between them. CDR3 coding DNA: TGCGCCAGCAGCCAAGAAAGGGGGTGGGCCAGTGAAGCTTTCTTT. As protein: CASSQERGWASEAFF.

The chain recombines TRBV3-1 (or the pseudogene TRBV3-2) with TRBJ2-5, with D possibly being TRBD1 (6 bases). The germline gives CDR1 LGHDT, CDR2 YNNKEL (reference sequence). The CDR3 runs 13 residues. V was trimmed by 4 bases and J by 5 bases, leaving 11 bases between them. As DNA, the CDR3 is TGTGCCAGCAGCCTGCCGCAGGGGGAGACCCAGTACTTC. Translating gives CASSLPQGETQYF.

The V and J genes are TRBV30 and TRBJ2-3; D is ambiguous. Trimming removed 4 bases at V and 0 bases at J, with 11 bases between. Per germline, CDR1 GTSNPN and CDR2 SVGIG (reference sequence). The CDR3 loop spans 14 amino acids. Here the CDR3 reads CAWTAYISTDTQYF. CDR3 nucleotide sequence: TGTGCCTGGACCGCTTACATAAGCACAGATACGCAGTATTTT.

The CDR3 spells CSVAQTGLSEQFF. CDR3 coding DNA: TGCAGCGTCGCCCAGACAGGGCTTTCCGAGCAGTTCTTC. J is TRBJ2-1 and V is TRBV29-1, with 7 bases identical to TRBD1. The germline V gene encodes CDR1 SQVTM and CDR2 ANQGSEA. The CDR3 totals 13 residues. Trimming at V came to 6 bases and at J to 10 bases, leaving 12 bases not matched to a gene.

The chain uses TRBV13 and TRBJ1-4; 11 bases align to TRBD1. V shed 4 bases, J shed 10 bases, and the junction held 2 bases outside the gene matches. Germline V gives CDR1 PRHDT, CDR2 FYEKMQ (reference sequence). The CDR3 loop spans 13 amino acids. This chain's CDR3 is CASSSGTGGKLFF. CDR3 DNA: TGTGCCAGCAGCTCGGGGACAGGGGGAAAACTGTTTTTT.